The 12 T cell receptor beta chains presented below share a single source sample, sequenced in a study of T cells in Graves' hyperthyroidism and ophthalmopathy. TCR beta CDR3 region amplification was performed from RNA transcripts. First-round RT-PCR of the TCR CDR3 relied on the HTBI primer set. Each CDR3 protein gets one entry after TCRdb re-called the multiplex PCR reads with MiXCR. Of over 700,000 distinct CDR3 sequences listed, over 35% are singletons. The sequencing sample was made of blood. These TCRs come from a man aged 18-30 years with Graves' hyperthyroidism.

The gene calls are TRBV19 and TRBJ2-2; 7 bases map to TRBD2. Germline CDR1 and CDR2: LNHDA and SQIVND (reference sequence). CDR3 length: 14 residues. J lost 4 bases, V lost 5 bases, and 4 bases had no gene match. In nucleotides, the CDR3 is TGTGCCAGTAGTTTGCGGGAGCGCACCGGGGAGCTGTTTTTT. It translates to CASSLRERTGELFF.

The chain is built from TRBV12-3 or TRBV12-4 and TRBJ1-5; no reliable D call. The CDR3 runs to 14 residues. The germline V and J ends were trimmed by 8 bases and 7 bases, with 18 bases remaining between them. CDR3 in DNA: TGTGCCAGCGGCCCTCGTGGGTCGGGGCAGCCCCAGCATTTT. It translates to CASGPRGSGQPQHF.

J is TRBJ1-1 and V is TRBV2, with a weak D call TRBD1 (5 bases). In germline, CDR1 is SNHLY, CDR2 FYNNEI. V dropped 6 bases and J dropped 4 bases, with 15 bases sitting between them. There are 14 residues in the CDR3. In DNA form, the CDR3 reads TGTGCCAGCAGGGGCAGTGGGGGTAGCACTGAAGCTTTCTTT. Translating gives CASRGSGGSTEAFF.

V is TRBV4-2 and J is TRBJ1-5; D not resolved. Trimming took off 1 base at V and 1 base at J, with 8 bases between the two ends. CDR1 is LGHNA and CDR2 is YNFKEQ in the germline V gene. This CDR3 is 15 amino acids long. The CDR3 is CASSQVVDSNQPQHF. CDR3 nucleotides: TGTGCCAGCAGCCAAGTGGTGGACAGCAATCAGCCCCAGCATTTT.

At least ten counts were recorded for this clonotype. This chain links TRBV10-3 with TRBJ2-7, with unresolved D. The CDR3 contains 11 residues. Germline V gene sequence: CDR1 ENHRY, CDR2 SYGVKD. V was pared by 3 bases and J by 5 bases, with 5 bases between. Written as DNA, the CDR3 is TGTGCCATCAGTGATGGGGACGAGCAGTACTTC. Amino acids: CAISDGDEQYF.

This sequence joins TRBV7-9 and TRBJ1-1; 7 nucleotides agree with TRBD1. Trimming cost V 5 bases and J 1 base; bases outside gene matches: 7. The CDR3 spans 15 residues. Germline V gene sequence: CDR1 SEHNR, CDR2 FQNEAQ (reference sequence). This CDR3 reads CASSQTGKGNTEAFF. The DNA for the CDR3 is TGTGCCAGCAGCCAGACAGGGAAAGGGAACACTGAAGCTTTCTTT.

V and J are TRBV29-1 and TRBJ1-2; D is possibly TRBD1 (5 bases). V dropped 7 bases and J dropped 6 bases, with 12 bases sitting between them. The CDR3 is 11 residues long. From germline, CDR1 is SQVTM and CDR2 ANQGSEA. The CDR3 DNA follows: TGCAGCGCCGGGACTTTAAATGGCTACACCTTC. As protein: CSAGTLNGYTF.

A note on this clonotype: A much larger clone differs by one base, so this may be a read error. V gene TRBV2 combines with J gene TRBJ1-3; D unresolved. Germline loops: CDR1 SNHLY, CDR2 FYNNEI. The CDR3 spans 13 residues. The CDR3 bases are TGTGTCAGCAGGAGGAACCCTGGAAACACCATATATTTT. Its translation is CVSRRNPGNTIYF.

J is TRBJ1-5 and V is TRBV20-1, with 8 bases matching TRBD1. V dropped 0 bases and J dropped 3; count of bases not matched to a gene: 10. CDR3 length: 17 amino acids. Per germline, CDR1 DFQATT and CDR2 SNEGSKA (reference sequence). DNA for the CDR3: TGCAGTGCTAGAGAGATCCGGGGACAGGTTTACAATCAGCCCCAGCATTTT. The encoded protein is CSAREIRGQVYNQPQHF.

The genes are TRBV7-3 and TRBJ2-5; maybe TRBD1 (6 bases). CDR1 is SGHTA, CDR2 FQGTGA, per germline. CDR3 length: 16 amino acids. The V and J ends lost 4 bases and 4 bases respectively, with 19 bases between them. CDR3 loop: CASSSRQGIFGETQYF. In DNA, the CDR3 is TGTGCCAGCAGCTCCCGCCAGGGGATCTTCGGAGAGACCCAGTACTTC.

This clonotype turned up a few times. J is TRBJ2-2 and V is TRBV27, with D hard to call. This CDR3 has 10 residues. V was trimmed by 8 bases and J by 7 bases, leaving 5 bases between them. CDR1 MNHEY and CDR2 SMNVEV come from the germline V gene (reference sequence). The CDR3 protein is CASGIGELFF. In nucleotides, the CDR3 is TGTGCCAGCGGGATCGGGGAGCTGTTTTTT.

Details on this clonotype: A much larger clone differs by one base, so this may be a read error. This chain connects TRBV2 to TRBJ1-6; 9 nucleotides align to TRBD1. The germline V gene encodes CDR1 SNHLY and CDR2 FYNNEI. V lost 9 bases, J lost 10 bases, and 13 bases stayed unmatched. The CDR3 is 15 amino acids. As DNA, the CDR3 is TGTGCCAGTGGTACCGCCGGGACAGGGATATCACCCCTCCACTTT. As protein: CASGTAGTGISPLHF.